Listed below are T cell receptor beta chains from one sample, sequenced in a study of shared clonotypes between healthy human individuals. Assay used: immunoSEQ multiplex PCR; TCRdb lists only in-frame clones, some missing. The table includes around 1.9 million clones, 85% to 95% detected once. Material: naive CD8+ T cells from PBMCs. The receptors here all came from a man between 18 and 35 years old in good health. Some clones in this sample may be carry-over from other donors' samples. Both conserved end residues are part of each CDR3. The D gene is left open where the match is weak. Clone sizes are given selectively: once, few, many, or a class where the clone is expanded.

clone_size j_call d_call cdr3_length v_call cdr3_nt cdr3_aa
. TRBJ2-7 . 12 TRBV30 TGTGCCTGGAGTGTAGTAGTGTACGAGCAGTACTTC CAWSVVVYEQYF
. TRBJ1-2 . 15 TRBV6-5 TGTGCCAGCAGTTACTCAAGGGGGTTAAACTATGGCTACACCTTC CASSYSRGLNYGYTF
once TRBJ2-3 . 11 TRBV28 TGTGCCAGCAGGGCTTCAGATACGCAGTATTTT CASRASDTQYF
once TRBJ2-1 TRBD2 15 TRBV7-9 TGTGCCAGCAGCTATAGCGGGAGAGCCTACAATGAGCAGTTCTTC CASSYSGRAYNEQFF
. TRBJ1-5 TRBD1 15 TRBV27 TGTGCCAGCAGTTTCAGGGGGGGAGGCAATCAGCCCCAGCATTTT CASSFRGGGNQPQHF
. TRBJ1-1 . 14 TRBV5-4 TGTGCCAGCAGCGGTACGACAGGAAGCACTGAAGCTTTCTTT CASSGTTGSTEAFF
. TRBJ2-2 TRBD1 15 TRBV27 TGTGCCAGCAGTTTAGGGACAGGGGCCACCGGGGAGCTGTTTTTT CASSLGTGATGELFF
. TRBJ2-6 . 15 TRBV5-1 TGCGCCAGCAGCCCGGGGATCTCTGGGGCCAACGTCCTGACTTTC CASSPGISGANVLTF
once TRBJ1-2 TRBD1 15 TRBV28 TGTGCCAGCAGTCCCCGGGACAGGGGAGGCTATGGCTACACCTTC CASSPRDRGGYGYTF
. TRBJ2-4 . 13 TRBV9 TGTGCCAGCAGCGTAGATGGCGGAAACATTCAGTACTTC CASSVDGGNIQYF
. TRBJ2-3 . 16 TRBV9 TGTGCCAGCAGCGTAGGTCGGGGGACCTTCACAGATACGCAGTATTTT CASSVGRGTFTDTQYF
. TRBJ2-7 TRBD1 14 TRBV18 TGTGCCAGCTCACCAGGACAGGGGGCGGACGAGCAGTACTTC CASSPGQGADEQYF
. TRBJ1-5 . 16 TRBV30 TGTGCCTTAACGATCCGGGACCCTTATAGCAATCAGCCCCAGCATTTT CALTIRDPYSNQPQHF
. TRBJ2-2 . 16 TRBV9 TGTGCCAGCAGCGTAGGTGGACTCTCTAACACCGGGGAGCTGTTTTTT CASSVGGLSNTGELFF
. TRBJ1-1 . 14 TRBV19 TGTGCCAGTAGTATCCCCCAGGGAAACACTGAAGCTTTCTTT CASSIPQGNTEAFF
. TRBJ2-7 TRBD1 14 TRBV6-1 TGTGCCAGCAATCGAGGGACAGGGGTGTACGAGCAGTACTTC CASNRGTGVYEQYF
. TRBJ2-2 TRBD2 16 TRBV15 TGTGCCACCAGCAGAGAGGGGACTAGCTTGGCCGGGGAGCTGTTTTTT CATSREGTSLAGELFF
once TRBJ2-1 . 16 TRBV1 TGCACCAGCAGCCAAGTAAGTTGGTGGGAGTGTAGTGAGCAGTTCTTC CTSSQVSWWECSEQFF
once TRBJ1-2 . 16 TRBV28 TGTGCCAGCAGCGCCGGGCCTCGAAGCCCTAACTATGGCTACACCTTC CASSAGPRSPNYGYTF
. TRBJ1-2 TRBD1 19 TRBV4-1 TGCGCCAGCAGCCAAGAAAGGGGGCACACACTATATAGGAACTATGGCTACACCTTC CASSQERGHTLYRNYGYTF
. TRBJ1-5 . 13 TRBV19 TGTGCCAGTAGTATAGTAAGCCGCGGTCTCCAGCATTTT CASSIVSRGLQHF
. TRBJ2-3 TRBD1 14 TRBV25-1 TGTGCCAGCTCCCGGACAGGGGGAACCGATACGCAGTATTTT CASSRTGGTDTQYF
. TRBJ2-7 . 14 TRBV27 TGTGCCAGCAGTCCCTGGGGACGGTCCTACGAGCAGTACTTC CASSPWGRSYEQYF
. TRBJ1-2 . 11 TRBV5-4 TGTGCCAGCAGCCAAACGGATGGCTACACCTTC CASSQTDGYTF
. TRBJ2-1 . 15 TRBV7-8 TGTGCCAGCAGCTTAGCTAGCGCCTCCTACAATGAGCAGTTCTTC CASSLASASYNEQFF
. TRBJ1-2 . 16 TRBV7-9 TGTGCCAGCAGCGCCCTCCTACGCCCCCCCTATTATGGCTACACCTTC CASSALLRPPYYGYTF
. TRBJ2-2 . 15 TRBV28 TGTGCCAGCAGCCTTGACGGGACGAACACCGGGGAGCTGTTTTTT CASSLDGTNTGELFF
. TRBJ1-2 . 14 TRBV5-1 TGCGCCAGCAGCTTCCCGGGTGGAAGCCATGGCTACACCTTC CASSFPGGSHGYTF